The 5 T cell receptor beta chains below were found in one sample sequenced in a study of T cells in Graves' hyperthyroidism and ophthalmopathy (dated by TCRdb to about 2019). The method was multiplex PCR. Sequencing instrument: Illumina HiSeq 2000. TCR beta CDR3 regions were amplified from RNA transcripts. The first round of RT-PCR for the TCR CDR3 was performed with the HTBI primer set and the Qiagen OneStep RT-PCR kit. Through fastp at Q25 and MiXCR, TCRdb rebuilt clones from the public reads, retaining in-frame beta chains. Here each entry gathers all rows of one CDR3 protein and keeps the most common genes and DNA. For this sample the table gives approximately 590,000 distinct CDR3 sequences, of which 35% to 55% were detected only once. The ten largest make up 8% to 8.5% of the sample. Input material: peripheral blood or thyroid tissue (not recorded which). These receptors all come from a woman aged 18-35 years with Graves' hyperthyroidism. Donor details come from another sample of the same person, matched by shared clones.

This clonotype came up many times. CDR3 loop: CASSEGAGRGETQYF. The CDR3 bases are TGTGCCAGCAGTGAAGGTGCCGGCAGGGGAGAGACCCAGTACTTC. V is TRBV2 and J is TRBJ2-5; tentative D call: TRBD1 (6 bases). Trimming removed 1 base from V and 4 bases from J, with 13 bases in between. This CDR3 has 15 amino acids. Germline V gene data show CDR1 as SNHLY and CDR2 as FYNNEI.

CDR3 nucleotides: TGTGCCACCAGTGATCAACCCAAGGACGGGATTAGCAATCAGCCCCAGCATTTT. Amino acids: CATSDQPKDGISNQPQHF. This sequence joins TRBV24-1 and TRBJ1-5; D is ambiguous. Trimming took off 3 bases at V and 0 bases at J, with 17 bases between the two ends. The germline V gene encodes CDR1 KGHDR and CDR2 SFDVKD. The CDR3 extends over 18 amino acids.

The gene calls are TRBV6-1 and TRBJ2-6; TRBD1 agrees at 8 bases. With 2 bases clipped from V and 0 bases from J, the junction kept 3 bases outside the gene matches. The CDR3 spans 17 residues. CDR1 is MNHNS and CDR2 is SASEGT in the germline V gene. The CDR3 spells CASSEQGAPSGANVLTF. The CDR3, as DNA: TGTGCCAGCAGTGAACAGGGGGCTCCCTCTGGGGCCAACGTCCTGACTTTC.

As to this clonotype: An end of the junction differs from the germline gene, which may be a read error. The CDR3 reads CASSVNRGSPYEQYF. The CDR3 DNA follows: TGTGCCAGTAGTGTAAACAGGGGAAGCCCCTACGAGCAGTACTTC. The gene calls are TRBV2 and TRBJ2-7; 7 nucleotides agree with TRBD1. The CDR3 covers 15 residues. Germline CDR1 reads SNHLY; CDR2 reads FYNNEI.

About this clonotype itself: Given a much more abundant clone one base away, this may be a read error. The CDR3 loop is CSVASGPYYEQYF. The CDR3 DNA sequence: TGCAGCGTGGCATCGGGACCCTACTACGAGCAGTACTTC. The V call is TRBV29-1, the J call TRBJ2-7, with D perhaps given as TRBD1 or TRBD2 (5 bases each). The germline V and J ends were trimmed by 6 bases and 3 bases, with 15 bases remaining between them. Germline V gene lookup returns CDR1 SQVTM and CDR2 ANQGSEA. The CDR3 totals 13 residues.